Below, one T cell receptor beta chain is given with its context. What it binds is not known. This sample was taken from a study of shared clonotypes between healthy human individuals. Study-wide findings and caveats: Unshared clonotypes carried lower generation probabilities than those common to all four donors.

TCRdb's copy holds only in-frame clones and misses some; the assay was immunoSEQ multiplex PCR. The sample contains about 1,800,000 clones, roughly 95% of which appear only once. The germline CDR1 and CDR2 sequences are GTSNPN and SVGIG (reference sequence). This CDR3 comprises 16 residues. The ends were cut back, 3 bases at V and 0 bases at J, with 17 bases in the middle. CD8 cells classed as naive were CD45RO-negative and positively selected for CCR7, excluding terminally differentiated effector memory CD45RA+ cells. Donors included only healthy HIV-negative adults lacking recent acute infections or vaccinations.

The source of this sequence is a young man in good health. The sequenced sample consisted of naive CD8+ T cells sorted from blood. The chain has TRBV30 and TRBJ1-2; D not resolved. CDR3 loop: CAWSFAGQASNYGYTF. CDR3 DNA sequence: TGTGCCTGGAGCTTCGCCGGCCAGGCCTCTAACTATGGCTACACCTTC.